This TCR beta chain was profiled in a study of CXCR3-negative and CXCR3-positive naive CD8 T cells. About the research overall: Per-library TRB read counts averaged about 1.5 +/- 0.3 million, adding up to 120 million to 150 million in total. Findings and limits, study-wide: Memory CD8+ T cell repertoires were far less diverse than both naive subsets. Similar TRBV-TRBJ gene usage was seen in naive CXCR3-negative and CXCR3-positive cells, but not in memory cells. TRB CDR3s of CXCR3-positive naive cells were more hydrophobic than those of CXCR3-negative naive cells.

Per germline, CDR1 MGHRA and CDR2 YSYEKL. The CDR3 extends over 15 amino acids. All TRB cDNA libraries came from 5' RACE performed with UMI labels. TCRdb reanalyzed the 5' RACE reads, giving one entry per CDR3 protein sequence and no DNA. Recorded for this sample: about 120,000 distinct CDR3 sequences. CD45RO-CCR7+CD27+CD95- defined naive CD8+ T cells. As regards this clonotype: The antigen remains undetermined.

Sequencing used naive CXCR3+ CD8+ T cells from blood. Subset noted: CD45RO-CCR7+CD27+CD95- naive CD8+ T cells expressing CXCR3 (TNR3+). The chain is built from TRBV4-1 and TRBJ1-6; the D call of TRBD1 rests on TCRdb alone, since no DNA is present to check it. The TCR comes from a human donor in good health. Some clones in this sample may be carry-over from other donors' samples. Here the CDR3 reads CASSHDRGRDSPLHF.